One and the same sample provided the 8 T cell receptor beta chains below, sequenced in a study of T cells expressing NK-cell markers. For each CDR3 protein, TCRdb gives one entry from its re-call of the 5' RACE reads, without DNA. The specimen's table records 350,000 to 400,000 distinct CDR3 sequences. Sequences were obtained from blood T cells: a sorted CD56 or NKG2C T cell subset, CD4+ or CD8+ T cells, or bulk PBMC T cells (not recorded which). These receptors came from a woman between 50 and 59 years old in good health.

The chain combines TRBV20-1 with TRBJ2-1; the TCRdb D gene call, TRBD2, has no DNA to confirm it. Germline V gives CDR1 DFQATT, CDR2 SNEGSKA (reference sequence). CDR3 length: 14 residues. CDR3 amino acids: CSATLLGKINEQFF.

The rearrangement uses TRBV7-2 and TRBJ2-7; TCRdb indicates TRBD2, and absent DNA this call remains unverified. The length of the CDR3 is 14 residues. Germline CDR1 SGHTA, CDR2 FQGNSA. CDR3: CASSILADGYEQYF.

This rearrangement joins TRBV10-3 to TRBJ2-1; with no DNA, the TCRdb D assignment of TRBD2 cannot be verified. The CDR3 runs 12 residues. Germline values: CDR1 ENHRY, CDR2 SYGVKD. The CDR3 spells CAIGVLADEQFF.

The V gene is TRBV5-1, the J gene TRBJ2-7. The CDR3 is 12 amino acids. Germline V gene lookup returns CDR1 SGHRS and CDR2 YFSETQ. Here the CDR3 reads CASSLVVSEQYF. Filled out from reference TRBV5-1 and TRBJ2-7, the complete variable domain reads KAGVTQTPRYLIKTRGQQVTLSCSPISGHRSVSWYQQTPGQGLQFLFEYFSETQRNKGNFPGRFSGRQFSNSRSEMNVSTLELGDSALYLCASSLVVSEQYFGPGTRLTVT.

The rearrangement links TRBV12-3 or TRBV12-4 to TRBJ2-2; there is no DNA to check the TCRdb D call of TRBD2. The CDR3 runs to 16 residues. The CDR3 loop reads CASSPAGAEDTGELFF.

This sequence joins TRBV5-1 and TRBJ2-3; absent DNA, TCRdb's TRBD1 call cannot be checked. The germline gives CDR1 SGHRS, CDR2 YFSETQ. The CDR3 is made up of 16 amino acids. The CDR3 protein is CASSLEALSPTDTQYF.

The gene calls are TRBV10-3 and TRBJ2-1; TCRdb's D gene call, TRBD2, goes unchecked for lack of DNA. The germline gives CDR1 ENHRY, CDR2 SYGVKD. CDR3 length equals 12 residues. The CDR3 protein is CALRTRRDEQFF.

The CDR3 loop reads CASSDSGRASTDTQYF. J is TRBJ2-3 and V is TRBV6-4; TCRdb names TRBD1, which stays unverified in the absence of DNA. The CDR3 sequence is 16 residues long. Germline loops: CDR1 MRHNA, CDR2 SNTAGT.